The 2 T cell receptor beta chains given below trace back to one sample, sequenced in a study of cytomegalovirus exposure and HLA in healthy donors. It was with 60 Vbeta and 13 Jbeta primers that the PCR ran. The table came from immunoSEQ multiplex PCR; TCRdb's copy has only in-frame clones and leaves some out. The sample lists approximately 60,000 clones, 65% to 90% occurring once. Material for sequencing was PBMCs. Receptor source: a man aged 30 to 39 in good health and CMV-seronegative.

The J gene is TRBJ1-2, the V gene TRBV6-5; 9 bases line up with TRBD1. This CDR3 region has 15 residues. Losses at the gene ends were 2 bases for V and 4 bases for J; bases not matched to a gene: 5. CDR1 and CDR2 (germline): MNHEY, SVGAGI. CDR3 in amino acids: CASSYAGQGGYGYTF. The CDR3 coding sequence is TGTGCCAGCAGTTACGCGGGACAGGGTGGCTATGGCTACACCTTC.

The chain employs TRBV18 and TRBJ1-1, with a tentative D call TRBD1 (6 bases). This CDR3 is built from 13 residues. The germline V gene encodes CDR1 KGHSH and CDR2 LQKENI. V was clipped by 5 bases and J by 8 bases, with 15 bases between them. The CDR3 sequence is CASSSQADREAFF. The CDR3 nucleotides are TGTGCCAGCTCATCGCAGGCCGACAGGGAAGCTTTCTTT. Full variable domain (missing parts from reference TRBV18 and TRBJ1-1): NAGVMQNPRHLVRRRGQEARLRCSPMKGHSHVYWYRQLPEEGLKFMVYLQKENIIDESGMPKERFSAEFPKEGPSILRIQQVVRGDSAAYFCASSSQADREAFFGQGTRLTVV.